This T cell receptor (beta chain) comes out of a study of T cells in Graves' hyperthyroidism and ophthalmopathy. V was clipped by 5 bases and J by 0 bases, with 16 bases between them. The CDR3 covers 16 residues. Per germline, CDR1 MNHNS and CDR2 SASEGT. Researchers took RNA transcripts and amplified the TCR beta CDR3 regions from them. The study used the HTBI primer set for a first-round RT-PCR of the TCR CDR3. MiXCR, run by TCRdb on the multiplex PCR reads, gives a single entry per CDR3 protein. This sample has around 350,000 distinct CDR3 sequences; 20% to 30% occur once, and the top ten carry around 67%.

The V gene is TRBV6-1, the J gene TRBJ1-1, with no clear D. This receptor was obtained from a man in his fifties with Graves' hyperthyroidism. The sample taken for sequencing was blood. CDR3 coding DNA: TGTGCCAGCAGTCCCAGCCGCCTAGGGCTGAACACTGAAGCTTTCTTT. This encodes CASSPSRLGLNTEAFF.